One and the same sample provided the 32 T cell receptor beta chains below, sequenced in a study of T cells in Graves' hyperthyroidism and ophthalmopathy. There were TCR beta CDR3 regions amplified from RNA transcripts. The HTBI primer set served for first-round RT-PCR of the TCR CDR3. TCRdb recomputed calls from the multiplex PCR reads with MiXCR, one row per CDR3 protein. The sample shows 250,000 to 400,000 distinct CDR3 sequences, roughly an eighth of them seen only once. Sequenced: blood. Receptors were obtained from a woman in her thirties or forties with Graves' ophthalmopathy.

Ten or more counts support this clonotype. This chain joins TRBV6-4 and TRBJ2-6; D not certain. V lost 0 bases to trimming and J lost 0 bases, with 6 bases between them. The CDR3 runs 16 residues. Germline V gene data show CDR1 as MRHNA and CDR2 as SNTAGT. Written as DNA, the CDR3 is TGTGCCAGCAGTGACTCTAGTAGCTCTGGGGCCAACGTCCTGACTTTC. It translates to CASSDSSSSGANVLTF.

This clonotype was counted ten times or more. This chain uses TRBV5-1 with TRBJ2-3, with a tentative D call TRBD2 (6 bases). Trimming shortened V by 2 bases and J by 3 bases, and 13 bases separated the two germline ends. Germline V lookup: CDR1 SGHRS, CDR2 YFSETQ. The CDR3 is 15 residues long. The CDR3 sequence is CASSFLGLATDTQYF. The CDR3 nucleotides read TGCGCCAGCAGCTTCCTGGGACTGGCAACAGATACGCAGTATTTT.

The gene calls are TRBV5-1 and TRBJ1-4, with TRBD1 matching 12 bases. CDR1 is SGHRS, CDR2 YFSETQ, per germline. Unmatched junction bases numbered 8, after V lost 8 bases and J lost 6 bases. There are 15 residues in the CDR3. The CDR3 nucleotides read TGCGCCAGTGCGCCGGGACAGGGGGCAGATGAAAAACTGTTTTTT. Its protein product is CASAPGQGADEKLFF. The variable domain in full, completed from reference TRBV5-1 and TRBJ1-4, reads KAGVTQTPRYLIKTRGQQVTLSCSPISGHRSVSWYQQTPGQGLQFLFEYFSETQRNKGNFPGRFSGRQFSNSRSEMNVSTLELGDSALYLCASAPGQGADEKLFFGSGTQLSVL.

This clonotype was observed at least ten times. The V and J genes are TRBV15 and TRBJ2-1; TRBD2 aligns across 7 bases. This CDR3 spans 15 amino acids. CDR1 LNHNV and CDR2 YYDKDF come from the germline V gene (reference sequence). The V gene end was trimmed by 1 base and the J gene end by 4 bases; junction bases not matched to a gene: 4. The DNA for the CDR3 is TGTGCCACCAGCAGAGTGGCTAGCGGTTACAATGAGCAGTTCTTC. Its protein is CATSRVASGYNEQFF.

This chain connects TRBV5-1 to TRBJ2-3; 7 bases agree with TRBD2. This CDR3 has 15 amino acids. J was trimmed by 0 bases and V by 2 bases; bases with no gene match: 3. From germline, CDR1 is SGHRS and CDR2 YFSETQ. CDR3 in amino acids: CASSFRRGSTDTQYF. The CDR3 DNA follows: TGCGCCAGCAGCTTCAGGCGGGGGAGCACAGATACGCAGTATTTT.

V gene TRBV20-1 combines with J gene TRBJ2-3; tentative D call: TRBD2 (6 bases). V was cut by 6 bases and J by 0 bases, with 10 bases left in between. The germline V gene encodes CDR1 DFQATT and CDR2 SNEGSKA (reference sequence). The CDR3 runs to 13 residues. The CDR3 nucleotides are TGCAGTGCCACCAGCGGGAGCACAGATACGCAGTATTTT. Protein sequence: CSATSGSTDTQYF.

This clonotype was picked up many times. This chain connects TRBV29-1 to TRBJ2-3, with D unclear. CDR1 is SQVTM and CDR2 is ANQGSEA in the germline V gene. This CDR3 spans 13 amino acids. V was clipped by 7 bases and J by 2 bases, with 13 bases between them. The CDR3 region has the DNA TGCAGCGCCTACGGGCAGGACACAGATACGCAGTATTTT. This encodes CSAYGQDTDTQYF.

There are many counts of this clonotype. CDR3 sequence (DNA): TGCAGTGCTAGTGGGCGATTCAATGAGCAGTTCTTC. This codes for CSASGRFNEQFF. The chain links TRBV20-1 to TRBJ2-1; D not certain. The V and J ends lost 3 bases and 6 bases respectively, with 9 bases between them. The CDR3 sequence is 12 residues long. Germline V gene lookup returns CDR1 DFQATT and CDR2 SNEGSKA (reference sequence).

In its sample, this clonotype was seen many times. This chain connects TRBV6-1 to TRBJ1-4; the D is unclear. With 7 bases removed from V and 1 base from J, the gap between germline ends came to 16 bases. CDR3 length: 16 amino acids. CDR1 is MNHNS and CDR2 is SASEGT in the germline V gene. The CDR3 protein is CASNKGLGGTNEKLFF. The CDR3 DNA reads as TGTGCCAGCAACAAAGGCTTGGGCGGAACTAATGAAAAACTGTTTTTT.

This clonotype was counted ten times or more. The CDR3 protein is CAIRTGGDTEAFF. CDR3 coding DNA: TGTGCCATCAGAACAGGGGGGGACACTGAAGCTTTCTTT. The V and J genes are TRBV10-3 and TRBJ1-1; 8 positions agree with TRBD1. From germline, CDR1 is ENHRY and CDR2 SYGVKD. The CDR3 length is 13 residues. V lost 6 bases to trimming and J lost 3 bases; unmatched junction nucleotides: 3.

This clonotype appeared many times. The CDR3 DNA reads as TGTGCCAGCAGCCGTACGGGGTCTCCCATATACAATGAGCAGTTCTTC. This gives the protein CASSRTGSPIYNEQFF. This chain uses TRBV3-1 with TRBJ2-1; D is perhaps TRBD2 (5 bases). The CDR3 spans 16 residues. V lost 4 bases to trimming and J lost 4 bases, with 17 bases between them. Germline values: CDR1 LGHDT, CDR2 YNNKEL (reference sequence).

This clonotype was counted at least ten times. This chain uses TRBV7-2 with TRBJ1-1; no clear D gene. V lost 2 bases to trimming and J lost 1 base, with 5 bases between them. CDR3 length: 13 amino acids. Germline CDR1 and CDR2: SGHTA and FQGNSA. The CDR3 loop is CASSLYRNTEAFF. CDR3 in DNA: TGTGCCAGCAGCTTATACAGGAACACTGAAGCTTTCTTT.

This clonotype came up many times. The chain is built from TRBV19 and TRBJ1-1; D gene uncertain. The CDR3 sequence is 16 residues long. Trimming removed 4 bases from V and 4 bases from J, with 19 bases in between. CDR1 and CDR2 (germline): LNHDA, SQIVND (reference sequence). The DNA for the CDR3 is TGTGCCAGTAGTACCACGTGGGGAGCCCGGGCCACTGAAGCTTTCTTT. It encodes CASSTTWGARATEAFF.

This chain joins TRBV10-1 and TRBJ2-3, with D possibly TRBD2 on 7 matching bases. In germline, CDR1 is WNHNN, CDR2 SYGVQD (reference sequence). The CDR3 is made up of 15 amino acids. V dropped 8 bases and J dropped 4 bases, with 19 bases sitting between them. The CDR3 DNA sequence: TGCGCCAGCCGTCTTCGTGGGAGGGGGTCAGATACGCAGTATTTT. This translates into CASRLRGRGSDTQYF.

This clonotype was seen more than once but under ten times. J is TRBJ2-1 and V is TRBV6-1; 7 nucleotides agree with TRBD1. Germline CDR1 MNHNS, CDR2 SASEGT. This CDR3 has 14 residues. V lost 7 bases and J lost 6; bases outside the gene matches: 9. CDR3 sequence reads: CASTATGQPNEQFF. CDR3 nucleotides: TGTGCCAGCACCGCGACGGGACAGCCCAATGAGCAGTTCTTC.

The rearrangement links TRBV5-6 to TRBJ1-4; TRBD1 might be the D (5 bases). In germline, CDR1 is SGHDT, CDR2 YYEEEE. Deletions cut 0 bases from V and 7 bases from J, with 16 bases between. The CDR3 is made up of 16 amino acids. The CDR3 reads CASSLGGNAVLEKLFF. DNA for the CDR3: TGTGCCAGCAGCTTGGGGGGGAACGCGGTCCTTGAAAAACTGTTTTTT.

This clonotype was detected many times. This rearrangement joins TRBV6-1 to TRBJ2-2; D is uncertain. Trimming took 2 bases from V and 6 from J, leaving 7 bases between them. The CDR3 runs 13 residues. CDR1 is MNHNS and CDR2 is SASEGT in the germline V gene. The CDR3 coding sequence is TGTGCCAGCAGTGAACAACCGGCCGGGGAGCTGTTTTTT. It codes for CASSEQPAGELFF.

The chain carries TRBV27 and TRBJ1-2, with a possible D match to TRBD1 (5 bases). Germline CDR1 MNHEY, CDR2 SMNVEV (reference sequence). V lost 5 bases, J lost 6 bases, and 13 bases lay in between. The CDR3 is made up of 13 amino acids. The CDR3 reads CASSRSRVNGYTF. The DNA for the CDR3 is TGTGCCAGCAGTCGGAGCAGGGTTAATGGCTACACCTTC.

The chain joins TRBV2 to TRBJ1-5; unclear D gene. Germline CDR1 is SNHLY and CDR2 is FYNNEI. Trimming removed 5 bases from V and 5 bases from J, with 7 bases in between. This CDR3 spans 12 amino acids. The CDR3, as DNA: TGTGCCAGCAGTCAGAGTTATCAGCCCCAGCATTTT. It encodes CASSQSYQPQHF.

This chain connects TRBV29-1 to TRBJ1-2; 10 positions agree with TRBD1. Germline V gene data show CDR1 as SQVTM and CDR2 as ANQGSEA. The V gene end was trimmed by 3 bases and the J gene end by 7 bases; junction bases not matched to a gene: 2. This CDR3 is 12 amino acids long. The CDR3 reads CSVEGQGTGYTF. Written as DNA, the CDR3 is TGCAGCGTTGAGGGACAGGGGACTGGCTACACCTTC.

At least ten counts were recorded for this clonotype. The V gene is TRBV27, the J gene TRBJ1-1; tentative D call: TRBD1 (6 bases). This CDR3 contains 14 residues. Germline V lookup: CDR1 MNHEY, CDR2 SMNVEV (reference sequence). V dropped 5 bases and J dropped 5 bases, with 15 bases sitting between them. The CDR3 DNA sequence: TGTGCCAGCAGTCTACAGGGCTTTGGGACTGAAGCTTTCTTT. Translation: CASSLQGFGTEAFF.

This clonotype was seen many times. This chain uses TRBV2 with TRBJ1-1, with D uncertain. Germline CDR1 SNHLY, CDR2 FYNNEI. The CDR3 length is 15 residues. V lost 4 bases and J lost 4, with 16 bases in between. The CDR3 region is CASSARVKIGTEAFF. CDR3 DNA sequence: TGTGCCAGCAGTGCCCGAGTTAAAATAGGCACTGAAGCTTTCTTT.

This clonotype was detected many times. V gene TRBV6-2 or TRBV6-3 combines with J gene TRBJ1-6; 7 nucleotides agree with TRBD1. Trimming cost V 8 bases and J 5 bases; bases outside gene matches: 12. CDR1 is MNHEY and CDR2 is SVGEGT in the germline V gene. This CDR3 is 16 amino acids long. CDR3 residues: CASGGQAVWDNSPLHF. The CDR3 coding sequence is TGTGCCAGCGGTGGACAGGCGGTCTGGGATAATTCACCCCTCCACTTT.

This rearrangement joins TRBV5-6 to TRBJ2-2; TRBD2 matches at 9 bases. The J segment lost 6 bases and the V segment lost 0 bases, leaving 9 bases of the junction unmatched. The germline gives CDR1 SGHDT, CDR2 YYEEEE. This CDR3 is built from 17 residues. For the CDR3, the DNA is TGTGCCAGCAGCTTGGCCAGTAGCGGGGGAGGAGCCGGGGAGCTGTTTTTT. Protein sequence: CASSLASSGGGAGELFF.

This clonotype was recorded many times. This chain links TRBV4-1 with TRBJ1-5; 9 bases align to TRBD1. CDR3 size: 14 residues. V trimming: 5 bases; J trimming: 5 bases; junction bases outside the gene matches: 4. Germline CDR1 is MGHRA and CDR2 is YSYEKL. CDR3 in DNA: TGCGCCAGCAGCTTACAGGGGGCCGATCAGCCCCAGCATTTT. Its translation: CASSLQGADQPQHF.

This clonotype was picked up a small number of times. Germline is not matched at one junction end, which may reflect a read error. The chain is built from TRBV11-2 and TRBJ2-5, with a weak D call TRBD1 (6 bases). The V gene's germline CDR1 is SGHAT and CDR2 FQNNGV. The CDR3 sequence is 14 residues long. The chain's CDR3 is CAGSPKDRQETQYF. In DNA form, the CDR3 reads TGTGCCGGCAGCCCAAAGGACAGACAAGAGACCCAGTACTTC.

The chain couples TRBV7-9 to TRBJ2-3; D gene uncertain. The CDR3 loop spans 12 amino acids. Trimming removed 5 bases from V and 7 bases from J, with 10 bases in between. Germline V CDR1 and CDR2: SEHNR, FQNEAQ (reference sequence). CDR3 amino acids: CASSPMGNTQYF. The CDR3 DNA reads TGTGCCAGCAGCCCCATGGGAAATACGCAGTATTTT.

This clonotype was recorded many times. This chain links TRBV2 with TRBJ1-3; D is ambiguous. The CDR3 covers 16 residues. Per the germline V gene, CDR1 is SNHLY and CDR2 is FYNNEI. With 2 bases removed from V and 1 base from J, the gap between germline ends came to 12 bases. DNA of the CDR3: TGTGCCAGCAGTGAAAGGCTGCGGGGATCTGGAAACACCATATATTTT. It codes for CASSERLRGSGNTIYF.

In its sample, this clonotype was seen many times. The V call is TRBV20-1, the J call TRBJ1-1; TRBD1 matches 7 bases. The CDR3 is 14 residues long. V shed 3 bases, J shed 1 base, and the junction held 5 bases outside the gene matches. Per the germline V gene, CDR1 is DFQATT and CDR2 is SNEGSKA (reference sequence). This CDR3 is CSARRQGANTEAFF. The CDR3 DNA sequence: TGCAGTGCTAGGCGACAGGGCGCGAACACTGAAGCTTTCTTT.

This clonotype was seen a few times. The chain carries TRBV20-1 and TRBJ2-7, with D perhaps given as TRBD1 or TRBD2 (9 bases each). V lost 2 bases to trimming and J lost 4 bases, with 15 bases between them. Germline CDR1 reads DFQATT; CDR2 reads SNEGSKA (reference sequence). There are 14 residues in the CDR3. CDR3 protein: CSARLAGQGYEQYF. For the CDR3, the DNA is TGCAGTGCTAGACTAGCGGGACAGGGTTACGAGCAGTACTTC.

This clonotype was found many times. The chain is built from TRBV2 and TRBJ2-1; TRBD2 is a possible D gene (5 bases). The germline V gene has CDR1 SNHLY and CDR2 FYNNEI. Trimming removed 4 bases from V and 8 bases from J, with 21 bases in between. This CDR3 comprises 16 residues. The CDR3 nucleotides are TGTGCCAGCAGTGGTGAGAGCGGAGCGGTAGGCGATGAGCAGTTCTTC. This sequence encodes CASSGESGAVGDEQFF.

The rearrangement links TRBV18 to TRBJ2-5; D gene ambiguous. V lost 2 bases to trimming and J lost 0 bases, with 7 bases between them. There are 14 residues in the CDR3. CDR1 and CDR2 (germline): KGHSH, LQKENI. CDR3 DNA: TGTGCCAGCTCACCATCGAGAAACCAAGAGACCCAGTACTTC. It is translated as CASSPSRNQETQYF.